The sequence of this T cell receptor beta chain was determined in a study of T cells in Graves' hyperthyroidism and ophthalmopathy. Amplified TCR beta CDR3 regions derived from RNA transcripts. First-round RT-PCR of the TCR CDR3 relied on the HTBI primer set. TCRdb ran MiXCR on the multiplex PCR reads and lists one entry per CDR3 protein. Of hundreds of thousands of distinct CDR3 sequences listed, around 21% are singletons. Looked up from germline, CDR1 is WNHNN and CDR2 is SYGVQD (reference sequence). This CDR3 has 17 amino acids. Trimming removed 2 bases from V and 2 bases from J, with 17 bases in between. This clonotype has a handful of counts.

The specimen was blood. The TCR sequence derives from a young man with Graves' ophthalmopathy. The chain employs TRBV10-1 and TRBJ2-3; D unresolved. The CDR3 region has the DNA TGCGCCAGCAGTGAGAGGTCGTGGGCGGAGAACACAGATACGCAGTATTTT. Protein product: CASSERSWAENTDTQYF.